The source of this TCR beta chain is a study of neurological immune-mediated disorders. About the study: There were some 35 multiple sclerosis patients. Of these, 31 had relapsing-remitting MS and 3 had secondary progressive MS. Study results and caveats: HTLV-1-associated myelopathy led in TCR clonal expansion, while multiple sclerosis ranked lowest, below healthy controls.

TCRdb processed the 5' RACE reads anew with MiXCR; each CDR3 protein has one entry. Counted here are approximately 59,000 distinct CDR3 sequences, roughly 5.6% occurring once; the ten biggest clones make up about 5%. V was pared by 1 base and J by 4 bases, with 9 bases between. CDR3 length: 14 residues. From germline, CDR1 is SGHAT and CDR2 FQNNGV. This clonotype was detected ten times or more. Its antigen is currently unknown. From 2 million PBMCs stored at -80 C, the unsorted libraries were generated. Sequencing was performed on PBMCs. The clonotype originates from a human donor with multiple sclerosis. The donor label of this sample is uncertain. The chain recombines TRBV11-2 with TRBJ2-3; the D is unclear. The CDR3 DNA is TGTGCCAGCAGCTTAGTGGTCATTTCAGATACGCAGTATTTT. It specifies CASSLVVISDTQYF. The whole variable domain, remainder taken from reference TRBV11-2 and TRBJ2-3, is EAGVAQSPRYKIIEKRQSVAFWCNPISGHATLYWYQQILGQGPKLLIQFQNNGVVDDSQLPKDRFSAERLKGVDSTLKIQPAKLEDSAVYLCASSLVVISDTQYFGPGTRLTVL.